This is a list of T cell receptor beta chains from one sample in a study of control samples from healthy donors and cancer patients. The data were produced by immunoSEQ multiplex PCR, yet TCRdb's version contains in-frame clones alone and is incomplete. The sample has around 140,000 clones; roughly 90% are singletons. Material for sequencing was blood. The receptor set was obtained from a man between 40 and 49 years old in good health. Each CDR3 is given with its conserved first and last residue. Each record gives: J gene, D gene, V gene, clone size, CDR3 DNA, CDR3 protein. A D gene is named only where the DNA matches it firmly. Some rows mark clone size as missing; the rest say once, few, many or name a class of expanded clone.

J: TRBJ1-2
D: .
V: TRBV20-1
size: .
DNA: TGCAGTGCTAGAACAGGTCGTGGCTACACCTTC
CDR3: CSARTGRGYTF

J: TRBJ2-1
D: .
V: TRBV15
size: .
DNA: TGTGCCACCAGCAGGAGGGACGGATACAATGAGCAGTTCTTC
CDR3: CATSRRDGYNEQFF

J: TRBJ2-3
D: TRBD2
V: TRBV3-1/TRBV3-2
size: once
DNA: TGTGCCAGCAGCCAGGCGGGGGGAGGAACAGATACGCAGTATTTT
CDR3: CASSQAGGGTDTQYF

J: TRBJ1-3
D: TRBD1
V: TRBV6-6
size: .
DNA: TGTGCCAGCAGTCGGGGACAGGGAAACCCTGGAAACACCATATATTTT
CDR3: CASSRGQGNPGNTIYF

J: TRBJ2-6
D: .
V: TRBV14
size: .
DNA: TGTGCCAGCAGCCAAGATGGGCGGGGGGCCAACGTCCTGACTTTC
CDR3: CASSQDGRGANVLTF

J: TRBJ2-7
D: .
V: TRBV28
size: .
DNA: TGTGCCACAGGACCGCACTCCTACGAGCAGTACTTC
CDR3: CATGPHSYEQYF

J: TRBJ2-5
D: .
V: TRBV12-3/TRBV12-4
size: .
DNA: TGTGCCAGCAGTCCCCCCGGGGTGGAGACCCAGTACTTC
CDR3: CASSPPGVETQYF

J: TRBJ1-1
D: .
V: TRBV4-2
size: .
DNA: TGTGCCAGCAGCCAGGGGACTTTGAACACTGAAGCTTTCTTT
CDR3: CASSQGTLNTEAFF

J: TRBJ2-3
D: TRBD2
V: TRBV9
size: .
DNA: TGTGCCAGCAGCGCCAGAGCGGGGATGGGCACAGATACGCAGTATTTT
CDR3: CASSARAGMGTDTQYF

J: TRBJ2-6
D: .
V: TRBV28
size: .
DNA: TGTGCCAGCAGTTTAGGGGGCGGCACCAACGTCCTGACTTTC
CDR3: CASSLGGGTNVLTF

J: TRBJ1-1
D: .
V: TRBV5-1
size: .
DNA: TGCGCCAGCAGCCAGGAATGGGGTGTAATCACTGAAGCTTTCTTT
CDR3: CASSQEWGVITEAFF

J: TRBJ2-1
D: .
V: TRBV5-1
size: once
DNA: TGCGCCAGCAGGACAGATGCCTACAATGAGCAGTTCTTC
CDR3: CASRTDAYNEQFF

J: TRBJ2-7
D: TRBD1
V: TRBV30
size: .
DNA: TGTGCTGGGGGGACAGGGGGTTACGAGCAGTACTTC
CDR3: CAGGTGGYEQYF

J: TRBJ2-2
D: TRBD1
V: TRBV2
size: .
DNA: TGTGCCAGCAGCGTCAGTCCAGGGGGCTCGAACACCGGGGAGCTGTTTTTT
CDR3: CASSVSPGGSNTGELFF

J: TRBJ2-2
D: TRBD1
V: TRBV11-3
size: few
DNA: TGTGCCAGCAGCAACCGGGACAGTAACACCGGGGAGCTGTTTTTT
CDR3: CASSNRDSNTGELFF

J: TRBJ1-3
D: .
V: TRBV20-1
size: .
DNA: TGCAGTGCTAGTGGTTTGCCTGGAAACACCATATATTTT
CDR3: CSASGLPGNTIYF

J: TRBJ1-3
D: .
V: TRBV10-1
size: .
DNA: TGCGCCCAGGCCGGTTTCGCTGGAAACACCATATATTTT
CDR3: CAQAGFAGNTIYF